This T cell receptor (beta chain) is from a study of siplizumab effects on memory and regulatory T cells. Study-wide findings and caveats: No naive or memory phenotype could be assigned to roughly 75-95% of proliferating clones. In controls, about 28% of mappable alloreactive CD4+ clones were Treg-derived on average, versus around 71% with siplizumab.

This clone appeared once. Its antigen is currently unknown. Sequenced by immunoSEQ multiplex PCR; TCRdb stores in-frame clones only, minus some. The table records fewer than 120,000 clones, more than 90% of them present only once. This CDR3 spans 14 amino acids. Germline V CDR1 and CDR2: MDHEN, SYDVKM. The germline V and J ends were trimmed by 5 bases and 3 bases, with 11 bases remaining between them. The chain combines TRBV28 with TRBJ1-5, with D hard to call. Sequencing was carried out using CD4+ T cells sorted from blood. This clonotype originated in a human donor in good health. The DNA for the CDR3 is TGTGCCAGCAGTCCCCCTAGGGTCAATCAGCCCCAGCATTTT. Amino acid sequence: CASSPPRVNQPQHF. Looking up the rest from reference TRBV28 and TRBJ1-5 gives the full variable domain: DVKVTQSSRYLVKRTGEKVFLECVQDMDHENMFWYRQDPGLGLRLIYFSYDVKMKEKGDIPEGYSVSREKKERFSLILESASTNQTSMYLCASSPPRVNQPQHFGDGTRLSIL.